Below, 21 T cell receptor beta chains from the same sample are listed, as sequenced in a study of blood T cell repertoires in COVID-19. The method was immunoSEQ multiplex PCR; TCRdb's version includes in-frame clones alone and lacks a portion of them. The sample lists about 52,000 clones; over 80% were seen once. Specimen: peripheral blood. The receptor source for this set is a man aged 65 to 85 with active COVID-19.

V usage is TRBV7-2 and J usage is TRBJ1-1; 7 positions agree with TRBD1. The V gene's germline CDR1 is SGHTA and CDR2 FQGNSA. This CDR3 comprises 15 residues. V was pared by 1 base and J by 4 bases, with 6 bases of the junction left unmatched. Written as DNA, the CDR3 is TGTGCCAGCAGCTTAGTACGGCAGGGGGGCACTGAAGCTTTCTTT. Translated: CASSLVRQGGTEAFF.

The chain couples TRBV10-3 to TRBJ2-7; D perhaps matches TRBD2 (5 bases). Trimming took 3 bases from V and 1 from J, leaving 13 bases between them. Germline CDR1 is ENHRY and CDR2 is SYGVKD. CDR3 size: 15 residues. CDR3 sequence (DNA): TGTGCCATCAGTGATCGGGATCACGGATCCTACGAGCAGTACTTC. Protein sequence: CAISDRDHGSYEQYF.

The chain couples TRBV5-1 to TRBJ1-5; 10 positions match TRBD1. Per the germline V gene, CDR1 is SGHRS and CDR2 is YFSETQ. CDR3 length equals 15 residues. With 3 bases clipped from V and 2 bases from J, the junction kept 2 bases outside the gene matches. CDR3 nucleotides: TGCGCCAGCAGCTATGGGACAGGGGGCAATCAGCCCCAGCATTTT. It encodes CASSYGTGGNQPQHF.

This chain uses TRBV5-6 with TRBJ2-7, with D possibly matching TRBD1 (5 bases). Trimming cost V 0 bases and J 3 bases, with 10 bases left between them. Germline CDR1 SGHDT, CDR2 YYEEEE. This CDR3 contains 14 residues. This CDR3 reads CASSLGGWGYEQYF. Here the CDR3 DNA reads TGTGCCAGCAGCTTGGGGGGCTGGGGCTACGAGCAGTACTTC.

This clone has just one count. The rearrangement joins TRBV4-1 to TRBJ2-7; D may be TRBD2 (5 bases). CDR1 and CDR2 (germline): MGHRA, YSYEKL. Trimming removed 2 bases at V and 0 bases at J, with 11 bases between. The CDR3 spans 15 residues. The CDR3 spells CASSQNPGLSYEQYF. CDR3 DNA sequence: TGCGCCAGCAGCCAAAATCCCGGACTCTCCTACGAGCAGTACTTC.

V and J are TRBV7-9 and TRBJ2-7, with 8 nucleotides matching TRBD1. CDR1 is SEHNR and CDR2 is FQNEAQ in the germline V gene (reference sequence). The V and J ends lost 3 bases and 7 bases, in that order; junction bases with no gene match: 11. The CDR3 length is 15 residues. This CDR3 reads CASSFYRDRNSEQYF. The CDR3 region has the DNA TGTGCCAGCAGCTTCTACCGGGACAGGAATTCTGAGCAGTACTTC.

This rearrangement joins TRBV11-2 to TRBJ2-2, with 7 bases matching TRBD1. V shed 6 bases and J 5 bases; nucleotides not matched to a gene: 9. The CDR3 has 15 amino acids. The germline CDR1 and CDR2 sequences are SGHAT and FQNNGV. The CDR3 here is CASRLPGGRTGELFF. CDR3 DNA sequence: TGTGCCAGCAGGCTCCCAGGGGGTCGGACCGGGGAGCTGTTTTTT.

This chain uses TRBV7-2 with TRBJ2-1; unclear D gene. Germline lookup yields CDR1 SGHTA and CDR2 FQGNSA. V was shortened by 5 bases and J by 8 bases, with 13 bases between the two germline ends. The CDR3 runs 13 residues. Written as DNA, the CDR3 is TGTGCCAGCAGCCATGGCGGTAAGGATGAGCAGTTCTTC. This codes for CASSHGGKDEQFF.

The rearrangement uses TRBV5-4 and TRBJ1-2, with TRBD1 matching over 8 bases. The germline V gene has CDR1 SGHNT and CDR2 YYREEE (reference sequence). This CDR3 has 13 residues. J lost 8 bases, V lost 3 bases, and 6 bases had no gene match. CDR3 loop: CASSSIQGEGYTF. CDR3 DNA sequence: TGTGCCAGCAGCTCCATACAGGGGGAAGGCTACACCTTC.

The V gene is TRBV9, the J gene TRBJ2-1, with D maybe TRBD1 (6 bases). V dropped 0 bases and J dropped 0 bases, with 16 bases sitting between them. This CDR3 is built from 18 residues. Germline V gene sequence: CDR1 SGDLS, CDR2 YYNGEE. CDR3 nucleotide sequence: TGTGCCAGCAGCGTAGAGTGGGACACCTCCGGCTCCTACAATGAGCAGTTCTTC. This codes for CASSVEWDTSGSYNEQFF.

The sample holds one count of this clone. The rearrangement uses TRBV7-9 and TRBJ1-1, with D maybe TRBD1 (6 bases). The CDR3 runs to 15 residues. CDR1 is SEHNR, CDR2 FQNEAQ, per germline (reference sequence). V lost 6 bases, J lost 4 bases, and 18 bases lay in between. In DNA form, the CDR3 reads TGTGCCAGCAGAACCACGGCAGGGGCCATCACTGAAGCTTTCTTT. Translation gives CASRTTAGAITEAFF.

The CDR3: CASRFDRAYNEQFF. Here the CDR3 DNA reads TGTGCCAGCAGATTCGACAGGGCCTACAATGAGCAGTTCTTC. V is TRBV27 and J is TRBJ2-1, with 7 positions matching TRBD1. Per germline, CDR1 MNHEY and CDR2 SMNVEV (reference sequence). This CDR3 is 14 amino acids long. Trimming took 6 bases from V and 2 from J; bases not matched to a gene: 4.

The chain carries TRBV7-2 and TRBJ1-2, with D hard to call. Germline assignment: CDR1 SGHTA and CDR2 FQGNSA. V lost 5 bases to trimming and J lost 4 bases, with 14 bases between them. This CDR3 comprises 14 residues. The CDR3: CASSTSLRGYGYTF. The CDR3 coding sequence is TGTGCCAGCAGCACCTCGTTACGGGGCTATGGCTACACCTTC.

This chain links TRBV7-2 with TRBJ1-5, with 10 bases matching TRBD1. V gave up 1 base and J gave up 6 bases; unmatched junction bases: 3. The germline gives CDR1 SGHTA, CDR2 FQGNSA. The CDR3 runs to 15 residues. DNA of the CDR3: TGTGCCAGCAGCTTAGGACAGGGGGCGGTTCAGCCCCAGCATTTT. Translation gives CASSLGQGAVQPQHF.

This clone was seen once. This rearrangement joins TRBV7-3 to TRBJ1-1; D perhaps matches TRBD1 (6 bases). The CDR3 extends over 12 amino acids. Germline CDR1 is SGHTA and CDR2 is FQGTGA. V was clipped by 8 bases and J by 4 bases, with 11 bases between them. The CDR3 DNA is TGTGCCAGCCAAGGGGGAACCACTGAAGCTTTCTTT. It translates to CASQGGTTEAFF.

This sequence joins TRBV30 and TRBJ2-1; 12 nucleotides match TRBD2. The V and J ends lost 3 bases and 13 bases, in that order; junction bases with no gene match: 13. In germline, CDR1 is GTSNPN, CDR2 SVGIG (reference sequence). This CDR3 comprises 15 residues. The CDR3 sequence: CAWRLAGGNSYFQFF. In DNA form, the CDR3 reads TGTGCCTGGAGACTAGCGGGGGGTAATTCGTACTTCCAGTTCTTC. Combining the CDR3 with reference TRBV30 and TRBJ2-1 gives the whole variable domain SQTIHQWPATLVQPVGSPLSLECTVEGTSNPNLYWYRQAAGRGLQLLFYSVGIGQISSEVPQNLSASRPQDRQFILSSKKLLLSDSGFYLCAWRLAGGNSYFQFFGPGTRLTVL.

In its sample, this clone was seen a few times. The chain links TRBV6-2 or TRBV6-3 to TRBJ2-1; TRBD2 agrees at 8 bases. Germline CDR1 reads MNHEY; CDR2 reads SVGEGT. V was clipped by 5 bases and J by 3 bases; unmatched bases: 3. This CDR3 is 14 amino acids long. CDR3 residues: CASSPGGVYNEQFF. Here the CDR3 DNA reads TGTGCCAGCAGTCCGGGGGGGGTCTACAATGAGCAGTTCTTC.

This clone turned up a few times. V and J are TRBV19 and TRBJ1-1; 7 bases fit TRBD1. CDR1 is LNHDA, CDR2 SQIVND, per germline (reference sequence). CDR3 size: 15 residues. Trimming took 1 base from V and 5 from J; bases not matched to a gene: 7. The CDR3 sequence: CASSIVRGLSTEAFF. The CDR3 bases are TGTGCCAGTAGTATAGTGAGGGGGCTAAGTACTGAAGCTTTCTTT.

The chain links TRBV5-4 to TRBJ2-7, with TRBD2 identical over 7 bases. There are 14 residues in the CDR3. CDR1 is SGHNT and CDR2 is YYREEE in the germline V gene (reference sequence). With V trimmed by 0 bases and J by 7 bases, 7 bases remained unmatched. The chain's CDR3 is CASSLGHPGGEQYF. In DNA, the CDR3 is TGTGCCAGCAGCTTGGGTCACCCCGGGGGGGAGCAGTACTTC.

The chain employs TRBV19 and TRBJ2-7; TRBD2 aligns across 8 bases. V lost 5 bases and J lost 7; bases outside the gene matches: 10. CDR3 length: 14 residues. Germline lookup yields CDR1 LNHDA and CDR2 SQIVND (reference sequence). Here the CDR3 reads CASSAGLAREEQYF. DNA for the CDR3: TGTGCCAGTAGTGCTGGACTAGCCCGAGAAGAGCAGTACTTC.

This chain connects TRBV28 to TRBJ2-7; D perhaps matches TRBD1 (5 bases). Germline CDR1 reads MDHEN; CDR2 reads SYDVKM. V lost 6 bases and J 3 bases, leaving 24 bases between the germline ends. This CDR3 spans 17 amino acids. The CDR3 here is CASRAKDSFFESYEQYF. The CDR3 DNA reads as TGTGCCAGCAGGGCTAAAGACAGTTTTTTTGAGAGCTACGAGCAGTACTTC.